This T cell receptor beta chain was sequenced in a study of blood T cell repertoires in COVID-19 (dated by TCRdb to the early 2020s). Regarding the complete study: The collaborator samples originated in the United States, Italy and Spain and spanned the acute and convalescent phases of COVID-19. The prospective study material was composed of cDNA or gDNA derived from T cells, B-cell-depleted T cells, or PBMCs. Deeply sampled blood TCRbeta repertoires from subjects exposed to, actively infected with, or recovered from COVID-19 were included in the dataset. The repertoires were released in a freely available public database meant as a resource for research on the immune response to SARS-CoV-2. Samples came from the ongoing ImmuneRACE study (first 160 participants) plus 1,254 subjects from 6 global collaborators. Sample metadata almost always included a de-identified subject ID, COVID-19 status, age in years and sex. HLA class I and class II types, where available, came from metadata supplied by the sample provider rather than from assay-based typing. What the study reported, not specific to this receptor: The quantity of clinical and demographic metadata differed by source and by participant and was supplied without curation.

Each collaborating institution followed its own protocols to collect whole blood in K2EDTA tubes. Collaborator samples were shipped for TCRbeta analysis as frozen whole blood, isolated PBMCs, or DNA extracted from either sample type. Regarding this clone: Its antigen is not yet known. No quality values exist for individual bases; no much larger clone is one base distant.

TCRbeta CDR3 regions were amplified from genomic DNA using the immunoSEQ Assay, a bias-controlled multiplex PCR. The authors processed their data as follows. The number of nucleated cells in each sample was estimated from the amplification of reference gene primers within the assay. To quantify the absolute abundance of each unique TCRbeta CDR3 rearrangement, sequence reads were collapsed and filtered. For each sample, productive Simpson clonality was calculated as the square root of Simpson's diversity index across productive rearrangements. TCRdb re-hosts the immuneACCESS table, in-frame sequences only. Its copies lack some clones; in the studies checked, an unresolved V gene accounts for under half of them, and the cause for the rest is not known. V, J and clone size are taken as reported in that table, and D and trimming were inferred from the DNA itself. The sample table holds tens of thousands of clones, of which almost 90% were seen once. The ten top clones hold approximately 2.9% of the sample.

Material for sequencing was peripheral blood. This sequence originates from a man aged 50 to 59 with active COVID-19.

The sequenced DNA: TGTGCCAGCAGCTTAGCTGGCAGGGGCTACGAGCAGTACTTC. Its coded protein is CASSLAGRGYEQYF. Recombination joined TRBV7-2 with TRBJ2-7, and possibly TRBD1, on 6 matching bases. The CDR3, from cysteine to phenylalanine, totals 14 residues. The DNA shown is the 42-base CDR3, in frame from base 1. CDR1 and CDR2 are drawn from the germline V gene: SGHTA, FQGNSA. Trimming at the junction amounts to 0 bases on V and 3 bases on J, and the germline ends lie 9 bases apart. With all but the CDR3 taken from the reference TRBV7-2 and TRBJ2-7 genes, the full variable domain is: GAGVSQSPSNKVTEKGKDVELRCDPISGHTALYWYRQSLGQGLEFLIYFQGNSAPDKSGLPSDRFSAERTGGSVSTLTIQRTQQEDSAVYLCASSLAGRGYEQYFGPGTRLTVT.